This T cell receptor beta chain was sequenced in a study of Tregs in tolerant kidney transplant recipients. In germline, CDR1 is KGHSH, CDR2 LQKENI. V was shortened by 4 bases and J by 2 bases, with 11 bases between the two germline ends. The CDR3 has 14 amino acids. Notes on this clone: Its antigen is not known.

Study-level findings and limits: The small number of patients limits these findings pending further validation.

TCRdb's table, derived via immunoSEQ multiplex PCR, lists solely in-frame clones and lacks some. The data hold around 50,000 clones, with 80% to 90% observed a single time. The sequenced sample consisted of CD4+ T cells from blood. The chain has TRBV18 and TRBJ1-2, with D possibly TRBD1 on 5 matching bases. The TCR comes from a human donor in good health. The CDR3 reads CASSRQGYNYGYTF. DNA for the CDR3: TGTGCCAGCTCACGGCAGGGTTACAACTATGGCTACACCTTC.